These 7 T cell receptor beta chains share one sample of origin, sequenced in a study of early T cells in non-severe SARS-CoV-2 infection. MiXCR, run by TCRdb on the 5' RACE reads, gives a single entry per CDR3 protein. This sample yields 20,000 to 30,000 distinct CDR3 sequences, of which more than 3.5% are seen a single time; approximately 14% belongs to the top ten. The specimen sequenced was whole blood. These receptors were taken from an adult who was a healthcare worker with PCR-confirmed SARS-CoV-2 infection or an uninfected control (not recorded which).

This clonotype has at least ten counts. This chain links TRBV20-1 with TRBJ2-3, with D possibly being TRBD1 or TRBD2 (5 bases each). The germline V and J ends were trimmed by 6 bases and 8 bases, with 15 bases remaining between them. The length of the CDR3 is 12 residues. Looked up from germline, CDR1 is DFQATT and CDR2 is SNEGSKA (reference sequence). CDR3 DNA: TGCAGTGCCGCACCCCGGGGCTCTACGCAGTATTTT. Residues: CSAAPRGSTQYF.

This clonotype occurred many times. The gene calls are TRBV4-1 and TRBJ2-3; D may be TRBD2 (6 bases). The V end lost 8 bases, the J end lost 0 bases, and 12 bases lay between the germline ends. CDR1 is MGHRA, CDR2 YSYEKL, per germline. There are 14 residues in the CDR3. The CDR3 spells CASGRDLSTDTQYF. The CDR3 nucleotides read TGCGCCAGCGGAAGGGACTTAAGCACAGATACGCAGTATTTT.

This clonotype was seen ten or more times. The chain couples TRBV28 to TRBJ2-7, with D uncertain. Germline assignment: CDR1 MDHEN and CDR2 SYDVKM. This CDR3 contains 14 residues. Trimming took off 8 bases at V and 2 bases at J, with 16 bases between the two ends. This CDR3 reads CASHSRTSAYEQYF. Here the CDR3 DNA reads TGTGCCAGCCATAGTCGGACCTCGGCCTACGAGCAGTACTTC. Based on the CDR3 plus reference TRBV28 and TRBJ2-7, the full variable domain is DVKVTQSSRYLVKRTGEKVFLECVQDMDHENMFWYRQDPGLGLRLIYFSYDVKMKEKGDIPEGYSVSREKKERFSLILESASTNQTSMYLCASHSRTSAYEQYFGPGTRLTVT.

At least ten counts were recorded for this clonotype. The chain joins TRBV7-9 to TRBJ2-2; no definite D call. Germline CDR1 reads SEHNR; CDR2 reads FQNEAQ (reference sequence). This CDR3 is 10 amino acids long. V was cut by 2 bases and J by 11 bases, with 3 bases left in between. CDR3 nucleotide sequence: TGTGCCAGCAGCTTAAGAGAGCTGTTTTTT. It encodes CASSLRELFF. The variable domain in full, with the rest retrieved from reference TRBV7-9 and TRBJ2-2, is DTGVSQNPRHKITKRGQNVTFRCDPISEHNRLYWYRQTLGQGPEFLTYFQNEAQLEKSRLLSDRFSAERPKGSFSTLEIQRTEQGDSAMYLCASSLRELFFGEGSRLTVL.

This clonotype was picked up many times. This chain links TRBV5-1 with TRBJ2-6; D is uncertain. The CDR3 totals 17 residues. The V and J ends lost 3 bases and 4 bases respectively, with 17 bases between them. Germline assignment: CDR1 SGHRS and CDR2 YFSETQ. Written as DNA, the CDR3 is TGCGCCAGCAGCTACGGCCCTACCACTACAGGGGCCAACGTCCTGACTTTC. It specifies CASSYGPTTTGANVLTF.

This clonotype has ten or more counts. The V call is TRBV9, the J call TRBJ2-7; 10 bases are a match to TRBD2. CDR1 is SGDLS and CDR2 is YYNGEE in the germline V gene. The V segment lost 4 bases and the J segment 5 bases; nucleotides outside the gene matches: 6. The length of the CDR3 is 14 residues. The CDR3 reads CASSPGTSVNEQYF. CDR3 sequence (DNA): TGTGCCAGCAGCCCCGGGACTAGCGTGAACGAGCAGTACTTC. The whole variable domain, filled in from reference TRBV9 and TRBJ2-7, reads DSGVTQTPKHLITATGQRVTLRCSPRSGDLSVYWYQQSLDQGLQFLIQYYNGEERAKGNILERFSAQQFPDLHSELNLSSLELGDSALYFCASSPGTSVNEQYFGPGTRLTVT.

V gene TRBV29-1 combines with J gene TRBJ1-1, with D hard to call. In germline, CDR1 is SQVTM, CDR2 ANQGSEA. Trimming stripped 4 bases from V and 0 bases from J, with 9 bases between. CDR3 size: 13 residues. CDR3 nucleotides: TGCAGCGTTGTTTCCGCCATGAACACTGAAGCTTTCTTT. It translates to CSVVSAMNTEAFF. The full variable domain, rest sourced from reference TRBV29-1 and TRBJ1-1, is SAVISQKPSRDICQRGTSLTIQCQVDSQVTMMFWYRQQPGQSLTLIATANQGSEATYESGFVIDKFPISRPNLTFSTLTVSNMSPEDSSIYLCSVVSAMNTEAFFGQGTRLTVV.